The entry below describes one TCR beta chain. The data derive from a study of CD8 T cells in Susac syndrome. This CDR3 comprises 13 residues. Germline V gene lookup returns CDR1 DFQATT and CDR2 SNEGSKA (reference sequence). The RNA, about 0.45 to 1 ug, was put through reverse transcription using random hexamers. A single record per CDR3 protein comes from TCRdb applying MiXCR to the immunoSEQ multiplex PCR reads. Here the sample spans just over 80,000 distinct CDR3 sequences, about 94% being singletons. The TCR comes from a human donor in good health. The chain recombines TRBV20-1 with TRBJ1-4; TRBD1 aligns across 11 bases. Specimen: CD8+ T cells from PBMCs. This CDR3 is CRGQGANNEKLFF. As DNA, the CDR3 is TGCAGAGGACAGGGGGCCAATAATGAAAAACTGTTTTTT.